Shown below are 28 T cell receptor beta chains from a single sample sequenced in a study of blood T cells in healthy people across ages. Sample-barcoded 5' priming and a J-beta primer mix drove a second PCR of 7 to 11 cycles. TCRdb reanalysed the 5' RACE reads using MiXCR and keeps one entry per CDR3 protein. The table records about 1.5 million distinct CDR3 sequences, around 40% of them present only once. The sequenced sample was blood. The origin of the receptors is a woman aged 18-29 years in good health.

In this sample, this clonotype turned up a few times. V is TRBV6-6 and J is TRBJ1-1, with D perhaps TRBD1 (5 bases). V shed 0 bases and J shed 1 base, with 9 bases lying between them. Germline values: CDR1 MNHNY, CDR2 SVGAGI (reference sequence). CDR3 size: 15 residues. Written as DNA, the CDR3 is TGTGCCAGCAGTTACTCGAGACAGCAGAACACTGAAGCTTTCTTT. Translation: CASSYSRQQNTEAFF.

The chain combines TRBV20-1 with TRBJ1-5; possible D gene TRBD1, 6 bases. Between the trimmed V and J ends, which lost 7 bases and 6 bases, there was a span of 16 bases. The CDR3 is 13 residues long. The germline V gene has CDR1 DFQATT and CDR2 SNEGSKA (reference sequence). The CDR3 DNA sequence: TGCAGTGTTGGGGGGGCTTGGGGTCAGCCCCAGCATTTT. Its translation: CSVGGAWGQPQHF.

The V gene is TRBV11-2, the J gene TRBJ2-7; the match to TRBD2 covers 10 bases. The V gene end was trimmed by 3 bases and the J gene end by 3 bases; junction bases not matched to a gene: 5. Per germline, CDR1 SGHAT and CDR2 FQNNGV. The CDR3 is 15 residues long. DNA of the CDR3: TGTGCCAGCAGCTTTGGAGCGGGGGGGAACTACGAGCAGTACTTC. This sequence encodes CASSFGAGGNYEQYF.

The chain links TRBV27 to TRBJ1-6; D is unresolved. The CDR3 runs 17 residues. V was shortened by 3 bases and J by 8 bases, with 20 bases between the two germline ends. Germline V gene data show CDR1 as MNHEY and CDR2 as SMNVEV (reference sequence). CDR3 in amino acids: CASSLGIRPGGHSPLHF. The CDR3 bases are TGTGCCAGCAGTTTGGGTATAAGACCGGGCGGGCATTCACCCCTCCACTTT.

The rearrangement links TRBV4-1 to TRBJ2-5, with D perhaps assigned TRBD1 or TRBD2 (6 bases each). Trimming took off 5 bases at V and 5 bases at J, with 18 bases between the two ends. This CDR3 comprises 15 residues. CDR1 and CDR2 from the germline V gene are MGHRA and YSYEKL. The CDR3 here is CASSFSGDSGETQYF. Written as DNA, the CDR3 is TGCGCCAGCAGCTTTTCAGGGGACTCTGGCGAGACCCAGTACTTC.

This clonotype was observed a few times. This chain links TRBV20-1 with TRBJ2-1; 11 bases line up with TRBD2. The ends lost 1 base at V and 9 bases at J; junction bases unmatched: 5. Germline CDR1 is DFQATT and CDR2 is SNEGSKA (reference sequence). This CDR3 is built from 14 residues. Written as DNA, the CDR3 is TGCAGTGCTAGAGCGCTAGCGGGGGGTTTTGAGCAGTTCTTC. It translates to CSARALAGGFEQFF.

V gene TRBV7-2 combines with J gene TRBJ1-4, with 8 bases identical to TRBD1. The CDR3 covers 14 residues. Germline V gene data show CDR1 as SGHTA and CDR2 as FQGNSA. Trimming at V came to 4 bases and at J to 8 bases, leaving 6 bases not matched to a gene. CDR3 residues: CASSSGQGAEKLFF. The DNA for the CDR3 is TGTGCCAGCAGCTCCGGGCAGGGGGCCGAAAAACTGTTTTTT.

The chain employs TRBV20-1 and TRBJ1-1; 8 nucleotides line up with TRBD1. Per germline, CDR1 DFQATT and CDR2 SNEGSKA (reference sequence). CDR3 length: 14 residues. Unmatched junction bases numbered 8, after V lost 8 bases and J lost 0 bases. The CDR3 DNA reads as TGCAGTAAAGACAGGGGATCTGTGAACACTGAAGCTTTCTTT. Translated, it gives CSKDRGSVNTEAFF.

This chain links TRBV25-1 with TRBJ2-7; D possibly corresponds to TRBD2 (5 bases). Germline CDR1 is MGHDK and CDR2 is SYGVNS. CDR3 length: 15 residues. V was pared by 4 bases and J by 2 bases, with 15 bases between. The CDR3 protein is CASSGPGPGAYEQYF. The CDR3 DNA sequence: TGTGCCAGCAGTGGACCCGGTCCCGGGGCCTACGAGCAGTACTTC.

This clonotype was seen a handful of times. J is TRBJ2-3 and V is TRBV6-1; D is possibly TRBD2 (6 bases). Germline loops: CDR1 MNHNS, CDR2 SASEGT. The ends were cut back, 4 bases at V and 6 bases at J, with 11 bases in the middle. The CDR3 is 13 residues long. In nucleotides, the CDR3 is TGTGCCAGCAGTGTAAGGAGGGACGATACGCAGTATTTT. Translating it yields CASSVRRDDTQYF.

The chain recombines TRBV9 with TRBJ2-7, with D perhaps matching TRBD2 (7 bases). The CDR3 is 16 amino acids. V lost 0 bases and J 3 bases, leaving 16 bases between the germline ends. CDR1 and CDR2 from the germline V gene are SGDLS and YYNGEE. The CDR3 loop reads CASSVDPRGAYYEQYF. In DNA, the CDR3 is TGTGCCAGCAGCGTAGACCCTCGGGGGGCTTACTACGAGCAGTACTTC. Using reference TRBV9 and TRBJ2-7 for the parts outside the CDR3, the full variable domain is DSGVTQTPKHLITATGQRVTLRCSPRSGDLSVYWYQQSLDQGLQFLIQYYNGEERAKGNILERFSAQQFPDLHSELNLSSLELGDSALYFCASSVDPRGAYYEQYFGPGTRLTVT.

This chain connects TRBV5-6 to TRBJ2-3, with D uncertain. The germline V and J ends were trimmed by 7 bases and 4 bases, with 13 bases remaining between them. This CDR3 comprises 13 residues. The germline V gene encodes CDR1 SGHDT and CDR2 YYEEEE. CDR3 loop: CASGLLRPDTQYF. CDR3 DNA sequence: TGTGCCAGCGGCCTACTCCGGCCAGATACGCAGTATTTT.

V gene TRBV29-1 combines with J gene TRBJ2-5, with 7 bases identical to TRBD1. CDR1 and CDR2 (germline): SQVTM, ANQGSEA. The V segment lost 3 bases and the J segment 5 bases; nucleotides outside the gene matches: 9. The CDR3 spans 14 residues. This CDR3 is CSVDGQELEETQYF. The DNA of the CDR3 is TGCAGCGTTGATGGACAGGAGCTCGAGGAGACCCAGTACTTC.

This clonotype came up a few times. The chain uses TRBV4-1 and TRBJ2-7, with 8 bases lining up with TRBD2. Unmatched junction bases numbered 7, after V lost 0 bases and J lost 3 bases. Germline CDR1 MGHRA, CDR2 YSYEKL. The CDR3 runs to 16 residues. CDR3 in DNA: TGCGCCAGCAGCCAAGAAGGAAATAGCGGGATCTACGAGCAGTACTTC. Its protein product is CASSQEGNSGIYEQYF.

V is TRBV7-2 and J is TRBJ1-2, with D possibly matching TRBD1 (5 bases). CDR1 is SGHTA, CDR2 FQGNSA, per germline. The CDR3 spans 13 residues. The V end was cut by 8 bases, the J end by 3 bases, with 13 bases between. The CDR3 sequence: CASRLGVDYGYTF. DNA for the CDR3: TGTGCCAGCCGGTTGGGGGTTGACTATGGCTACACCTTC. Full variable domain (remainder filled in from reference TRBV7-2 and TRBJ1-2): GAGVSQSPSNKVTEKGKDVELRCDPISGHTALYWYRQSLGQGLEFLIYFQGNSAPDKSGLPSDRFSAERTGGSVSTLTIQRTQQEDSAVYLCASRLGVDYGYTFGSGTRLTVV.

The chain is built from TRBV4-2 and TRBJ2-6; 8 bases match TRBD2. Germline CDR1 reads LGHNA; CDR2 reads YNFKEQ. The length of the CDR3 is 21 residues. The junction had 17 bases not matched to a gene; V was cut back by 4 bases and J by 0 bases. Here the CDR3 DNA reads TGTGCCAGCAGCCCCGAGGGTCTAGCGGGTAGAGTCCTCTCTGGGGCCAACGTCCTGACTTTC. Residues: CASSPEGLAGRVLSGANVLTF.

CDR3 coding DNA: TGTGCCAGCAGTTACTCGATCGGATCCTACGAGCAGTACTTC. Protein sequence: CASSYSIGSYEQYF. The genes are TRBV6-2 or TRBV6-3 and TRBJ2-1, with D uncertain. The J call may be in error: the DNA end matches TRBJ2-7 better. The germline CDR1 and CDR2 sequences are MNHEY and SVGEGT. The CDR3 is 14 amino acids.

The rearrangement joins TRBV11-2 to TRBJ2-7; TRBD2 matches 9 bases. The V gene's germline CDR1 is SGHAT and CDR2 FQNNGV. V dropped 6 bases and J dropped 3; count of bases not matched to a gene: 6. The CDR3 has 14 amino acids. The CDR3 spells CASSVSGSLYEQYF. The DNA for the CDR3 is TGTGCCAGCAGTGTTAGCGGGAGCCTCTACGAGCAGTACTTC. Full variable domain (rest looked up from reference TRBV11-2 and TRBJ2-7): EAGVAQSPRYKIIEKRQSVAFWCNPISGHATLYWYQQILGQGPKLLIQFQNNGVVDDSQLPKDRFSAERLKGVDSTLKIQPAKLEDSAVYLCASSVSGSLYEQYFGPGTRLTVT.

The V call is TRBV3-1, the J call TRBJ2-6; D is undetermined. Germline CDR1 reads LGHDT; CDR2 reads YNNKEL (reference sequence). This CDR3 has 17 residues. Trimming left V 0 bases short and J 0 bases short, with 9 bases between. The CDR3 DNA reads TGTGCCAGCAGCCAAGAAGTGGGGATCTCTGGGGCCAACGTCCTGACTTTC. Protein product: CASSQEVGISGANVLTF.

This chain connects TRBV6-6 to TRBJ1-2, with D maybe TRBD1 (5 bases). The CDR3 has 13 amino acids. The germline V and J ends were trimmed by 2 bases and 6 bases, with 10 bases remaining between them. Per germline, CDR1 MNHNY and CDR2 SVGAGI (reference sequence). The CDR3 nucleotides are TGTGCCAGCAGTTACGCTGGGGGGGATGGCTACACCTTC. Its protein is CASSYAGGDGYTF.

The chain employs TRBV7-2 and TRBJ2-2; 11 bases are shared with TRBD2. The ends lost 6 bases at V and 6 bases at J; junction bases unmatched: 6. CDR3 length: 15 residues. From germline, CDR1 is SGHTA and CDR2 FQGNSA. This chain's CDR3 is CASRNSGRVAGELFF. CDR3 in DNA: TGTGCCAGCAGGAATAGCGGGAGGGTCGCCGGGGAGCTGTTTTTT.

This clonotype was observed a few times. The junction differs from germline at one of its ends, possibly a read error. The chain is built from TRBV20-1 and TRBJ2-5; the D call may be TRBD1 or TRBD2 (5 bases each). Germline CDR1 is DFQATT and CDR2 is SNEGSKA (reference sequence). This CDR3 has 13 residues. CDR3 region: CSAREGWQETQYF. In DNA form, the CDR3 reads TGCAGTGCTCGAGAGGGGTGGCAAGAGACCCAGTACTTC.

The rearrangement joins TRBV27 to TRBJ1-2; 9 bases fit TRBD1. Germline loops: CDR1 MNHEY, CDR2 SMNVEV (reference sequence). J lost 2 bases, V lost 3 bases, and 4 bases had no gene match. The CDR3 length is 15 residues. The CDR3 region has the DNA TGTGCCAGCAGTTTCGGGACAGGGAAGAACTATGGCTACACCTTC. It yields the protein CASSFGTGKNYGYTF.

This clonotype has a count of ten or more. The CDR3 nucleotides are TGTGCCAGCAGTCCCCTCACAGCCTACGAGCAGTACTTC. Encoded protein: CASSPLTAYEQYF. The gene calls are TRBV12-3 or TRBV12-4 and TRBJ2-7; D unclear. Trimming cost V 5 bases and J 2 bases, with 10 bases left between them. The CDR3 has 13 residues.

There are a few counts of this clonotype. The CDR3 DNA reads TGCGCCAGCAGCCGCTCATCCACTAGTTTCCATGAGCAGTTCTTC. Encoded protein: CASSRSSTSFHEQFF. The chain carries TRBV4-3 and TRBJ2-1; TRBD2 is a possible D gene (5 bases). V lost 4 bases, J lost 8 bases, and 18 bases lay in between. The CDR3 runs 15 residues. The germline V gene has CDR1 LGHNA and CDR2 YSLEER.

This clonotype has a count of ten or more. The chain is built from TRBV24-1 and TRBJ2-5; D could derive from TRBD1 or TRBD2 (5 bases each). CDR1 and CDR2 (germline): KGHDR, SFDVKD. The length of the CDR3 is 13 residues. V was trimmed by 9 bases and J by 3 bases, leaving 13 bases between them. Here the CDR3 reads CATGRGAKETQYF. CDR3 in DNA: TGTGCCACCGGAAGAGGGGCGAAAGAGACCCAGTACTTC.

V usage is TRBV25-1 and J usage is TRBJ2-7; D ambiguous. V shed 9 bases and J shed 3 bases, with 9 bases lying between them. From germline, CDR1 is MGHDK and CDR2 SYGVNS. The CDR3 has 11 residues. CDR3 nucleotide sequence: TGTGCCAGTGACGGTAACTACGAGCAGTACTTC. Translated: CASDGNYEQYF.

This chain links TRBV29-1 with TRBJ1-1, with D possibly matching TRBD1 (5 bases). CDR1 and CDR2 (germline): SQVTM, ANQGSEA. This CDR3 comprises 15 residues. V dropped 7 bases and J dropped 0 bases, with 18 bases sitting between them. CDR3 bases: TGCAGCGCTGCCCGGGACCGTACTATGAACACTGAAGCTTTCTTT. It is translated as CSAARDRTMNTEAFF. The full variable domain, completed using reference TRBV29-1 and TRBJ1-1, is SAVISQKPSRDICQRGTSLTIQCQVDSQVTMMFWYRQQPGQSLTLIATANQGSEATYESGFVIDKFPISRPNLTFSTLTVSNMSPEDSSIYLCSAARDRTMNTEAFFGQGTRLTVV.